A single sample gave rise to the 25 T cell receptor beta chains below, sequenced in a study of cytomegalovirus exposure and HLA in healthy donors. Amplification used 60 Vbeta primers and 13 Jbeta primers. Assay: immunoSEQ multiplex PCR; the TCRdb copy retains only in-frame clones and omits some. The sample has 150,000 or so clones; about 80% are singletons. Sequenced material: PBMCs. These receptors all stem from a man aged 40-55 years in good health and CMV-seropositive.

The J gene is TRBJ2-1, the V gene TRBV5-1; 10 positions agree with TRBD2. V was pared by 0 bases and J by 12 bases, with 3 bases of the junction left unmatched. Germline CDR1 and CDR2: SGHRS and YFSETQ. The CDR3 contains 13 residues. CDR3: CASSLDLAGVQFF. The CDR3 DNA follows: TGCGCCAGCAGCTTGGATCTAGCGGGAGTGCAGTTCTTC.

CDR3 sequence: CASSLQRYGYTF. As DNA, the CDR3 is TGTGCCAGCAGTCTACAGAGATATGGCTACACCTTC. The V and J genes are TRBV2 and TRBJ1-2; D remains unclear. Germline lookup yields CDR1 SNHLY and CDR2 FYNNEI. CDR3 length: 12 residues. Trimming shortened V by 5 bases and J by 5 bases, and 9 bases separated the two germline ends.

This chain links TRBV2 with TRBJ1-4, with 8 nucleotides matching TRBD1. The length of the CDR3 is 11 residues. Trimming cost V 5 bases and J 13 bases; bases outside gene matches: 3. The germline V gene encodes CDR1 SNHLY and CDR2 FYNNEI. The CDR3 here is CASSYDRGLFF. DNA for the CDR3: TGTGCCAGCAGTTACGACAGGGGACTGTTTTTT.

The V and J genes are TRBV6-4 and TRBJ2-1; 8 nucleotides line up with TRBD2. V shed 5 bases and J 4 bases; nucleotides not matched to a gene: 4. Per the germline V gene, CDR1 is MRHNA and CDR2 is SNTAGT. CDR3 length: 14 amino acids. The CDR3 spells CASSPTSEYNEQFF. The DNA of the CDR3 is TGTGCCAGCAGTCCGACTAGCGAATACAATGAGCAGTTCTTC.

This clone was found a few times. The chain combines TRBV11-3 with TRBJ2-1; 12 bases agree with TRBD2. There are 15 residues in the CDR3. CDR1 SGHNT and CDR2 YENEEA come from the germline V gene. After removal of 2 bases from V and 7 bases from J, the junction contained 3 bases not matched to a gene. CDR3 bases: TGTGCCAGCAGCTTACTAGCGGGAGGGATAAATGAGCAGTTCTTC. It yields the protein CASSLLAGGINEQFF.

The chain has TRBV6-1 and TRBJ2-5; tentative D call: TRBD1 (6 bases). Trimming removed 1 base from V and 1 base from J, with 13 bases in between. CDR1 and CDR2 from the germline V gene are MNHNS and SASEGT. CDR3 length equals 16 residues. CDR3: CASSEGDTYFQETQYF. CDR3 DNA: TGTGCCAGCAGTGAAGGGGACACGTACTTCCAAGAGACCCAGTACTTC.

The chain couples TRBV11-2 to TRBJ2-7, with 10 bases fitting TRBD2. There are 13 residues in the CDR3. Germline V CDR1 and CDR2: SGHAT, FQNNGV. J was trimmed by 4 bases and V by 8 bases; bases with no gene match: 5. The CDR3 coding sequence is TGTGCCAGCTCCGGGACTAGCGAGTACGAGCAGTACTTC. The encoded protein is CASSGTSEYEQYF. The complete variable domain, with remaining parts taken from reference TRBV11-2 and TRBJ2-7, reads EAGVAQSPRYKIIEKRQSVAFWCNPISGHATLYWYQQILGQGPKLLIQFQNNGVVDDSQLPKDRFSAERLKGVDSTLKIQPAKLEDSAVYLCASSGTSEYEQYFGPGTRLTVT.

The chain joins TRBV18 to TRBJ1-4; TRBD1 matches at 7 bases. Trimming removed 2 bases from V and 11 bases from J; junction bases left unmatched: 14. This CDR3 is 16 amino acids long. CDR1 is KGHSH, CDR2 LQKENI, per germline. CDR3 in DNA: TGTGCCAGCTCACCAAAGGACAGGCCAGTAAGCTCTAAACTGTTTTTT. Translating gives CASSPKDRPVSSKLFF.

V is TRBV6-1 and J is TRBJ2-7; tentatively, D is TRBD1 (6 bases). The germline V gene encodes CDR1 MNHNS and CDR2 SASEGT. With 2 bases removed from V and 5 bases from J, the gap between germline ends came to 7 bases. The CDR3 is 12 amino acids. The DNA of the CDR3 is TGTGCCAGCAGTGAACAGGGGAACGAGCAGTACTTC. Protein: CASSEQGNEQYF.

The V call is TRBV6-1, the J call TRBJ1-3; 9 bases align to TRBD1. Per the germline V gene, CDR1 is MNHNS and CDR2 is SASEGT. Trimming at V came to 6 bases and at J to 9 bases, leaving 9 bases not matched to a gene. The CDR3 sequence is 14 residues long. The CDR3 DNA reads TGTGCCAGCAGGAAGACAGGGGGGGTAAGCACCATATATTTT. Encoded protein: CASRKTGGVSTIYF.

This CDR3 reads CASSPSGTGEQYF. The CDR3 DNA reads TGTGCCAGCAGCCCCAGCGGGACTGGCGAGCAGTACTTC. V usage is TRBV7-2 and J usage is TRBJ2-7, with 7 bases identical to TRBD2. V shed 5 bases and J 6 bases; nucleotides not matched to a gene: 7. CDR3 length: 13 residues. The germline gives CDR1 SGHTA, CDR2 FQGNSA.

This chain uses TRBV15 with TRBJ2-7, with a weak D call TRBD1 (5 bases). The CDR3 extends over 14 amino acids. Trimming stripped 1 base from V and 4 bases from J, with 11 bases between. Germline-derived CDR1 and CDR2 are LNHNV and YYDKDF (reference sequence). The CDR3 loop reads CATSRASRVYEQYF. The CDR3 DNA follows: TGTGCCACCAGCAGAGCCAGCAGGGTGTACGAGCAGTACTTC.

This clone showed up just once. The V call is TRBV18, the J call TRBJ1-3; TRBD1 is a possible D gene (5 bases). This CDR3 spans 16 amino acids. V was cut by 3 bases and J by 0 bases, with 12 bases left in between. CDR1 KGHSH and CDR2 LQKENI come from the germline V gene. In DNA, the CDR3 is TGTGCCAGCTCACCTGCAGGGAAGGCCTCTGGAAACACCATATATTTT. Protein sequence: CASSPAGKASGNTIYF.

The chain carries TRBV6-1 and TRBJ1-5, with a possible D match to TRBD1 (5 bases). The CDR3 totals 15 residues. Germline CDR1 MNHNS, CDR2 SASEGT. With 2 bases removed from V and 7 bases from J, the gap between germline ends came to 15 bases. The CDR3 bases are TGTGCCAGCAGTGAAAGAAGGCAGGGCGGCCAGCCCCAGCATTTT. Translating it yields CASSERRQGGQPQHF.

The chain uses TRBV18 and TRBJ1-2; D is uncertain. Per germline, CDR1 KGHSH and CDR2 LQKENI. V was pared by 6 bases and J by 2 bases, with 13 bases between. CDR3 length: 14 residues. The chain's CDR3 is CASSPGGQNYGYTF. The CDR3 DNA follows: TGTGCCAGCTCGCCCGGAGGCCAGAACTATGGCTACACCTTC.

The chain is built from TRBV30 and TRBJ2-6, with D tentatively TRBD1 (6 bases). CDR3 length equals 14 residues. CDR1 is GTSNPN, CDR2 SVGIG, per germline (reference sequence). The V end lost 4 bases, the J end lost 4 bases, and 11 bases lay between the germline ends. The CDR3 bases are TGTGCCTGGACGTGGGGGCCCGGGGCCAACGTCCTGACTTTC. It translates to CAWTWGPGANVLTF.

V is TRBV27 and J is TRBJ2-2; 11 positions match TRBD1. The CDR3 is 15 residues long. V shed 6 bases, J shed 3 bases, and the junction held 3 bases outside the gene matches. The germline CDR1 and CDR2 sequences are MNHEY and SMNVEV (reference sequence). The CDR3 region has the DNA TGTGCCAGCAGCGTGGACAGGGGGCACACCGGGGAGCTGTTTTTT. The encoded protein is CASSVDRGHTGELFF.

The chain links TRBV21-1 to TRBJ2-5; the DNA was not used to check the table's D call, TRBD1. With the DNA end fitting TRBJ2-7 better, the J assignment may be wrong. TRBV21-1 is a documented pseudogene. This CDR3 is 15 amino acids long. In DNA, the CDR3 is TGTGCCAGCAGCAACATGAGACAGGTTTCCTACGAGCAGTACTTC. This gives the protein CASSNMRQVSYEQYF.

For the CDR3, the DNA is TGTGCCAGCTCACCACAACATGGGACTAGCGGATCCTACGAGCAGTACTTC. This gives the protein CASSPQHGTSGSYEQYF. The gene calls are TRBV18 and TRBJ2-7; TRBD2 aligns across 11 bases. With 1 base clipped from V and 1 base from J, the junction kept 6 bases outside the gene matches. Germline V CDR1 and CDR2: KGHSH, LQKENI. The CDR3 sequence is 17 residues long. Complete variable domain (other parts from reference TRBV18 and TRBJ2-7): NAGVMQNPRHLVRRRGQEARLRCSPMKGHSHVYWYRQLPEEGLKFMVYLQKENIIDESGMPKERFSAEFPKEGPSILRIQQVVRGDSAAYFCASSPQHGTSGSYEQYFGPGTRLTVT.

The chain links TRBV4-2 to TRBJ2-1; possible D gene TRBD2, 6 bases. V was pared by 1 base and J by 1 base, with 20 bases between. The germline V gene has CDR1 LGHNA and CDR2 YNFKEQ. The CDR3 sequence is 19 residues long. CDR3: CASSQVGFVGLASYNEQFF. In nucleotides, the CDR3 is TGTGCCAGCAGCCAAGTTGGGTTCGTTGGGCTAGCGTCCTACAATGAGCAGTTCTTC.

The CDR3 here is CASSPGRDIRDGYTF. DNA for the CDR3: TGTGCCAGCAGCCCCGGTCGGGACATTCGGGATGGCTACACCTTC. The chain combines TRBV11-2 with TRBJ1-2; possible D gene TRBD1, 6 bases. This CDR3 spans 15 amino acids. Trimming shortened V by 5 bases and J by 6 bases, and 19 bases separated the two germline ends. Germline assignment: CDR1 SGHAT and CDR2 FQNNGV.

CDR3 in amino acids: CASGLAPKGGKKNYGYTF. In DNA, the CDR3 is TGTGCTAGTGGTCTTGCCCCTAAGGGGGGGAAGAAGAACTATGGCTACACCTTC. This rearrangement joins TRBV12-5 to TRBJ1-2, with D perhaps matching TRBD1 (6 bases). This CDR3 spans 18 amino acids. V lost 5 bases and J 2 bases, leaving 24 bases between the germline ends. Germline-derived CDR1 and CDR2 are LGHNT and FRNRAP.

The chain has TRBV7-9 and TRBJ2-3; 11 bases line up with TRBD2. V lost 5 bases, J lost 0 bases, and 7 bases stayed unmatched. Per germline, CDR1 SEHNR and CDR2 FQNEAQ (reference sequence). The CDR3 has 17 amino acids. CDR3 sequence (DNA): TGTGCCAGCAGCCTCCTAGCGGGAGGACCTAGCACAGATACGCAGTATTTT. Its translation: CASSLLAGGPSTDTQYF.

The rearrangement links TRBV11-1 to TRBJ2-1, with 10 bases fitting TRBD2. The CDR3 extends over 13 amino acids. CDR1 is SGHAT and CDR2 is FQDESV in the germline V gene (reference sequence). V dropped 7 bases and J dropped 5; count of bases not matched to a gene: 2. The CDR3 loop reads CASKGLADNEQFF. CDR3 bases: TGTGCCAGCAAAGGACTAGCGGACAATGAGCAGTTCTTC.

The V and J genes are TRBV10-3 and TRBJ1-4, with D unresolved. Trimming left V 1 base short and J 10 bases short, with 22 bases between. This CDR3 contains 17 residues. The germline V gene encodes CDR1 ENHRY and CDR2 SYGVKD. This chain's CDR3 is CAISEFTLSEQPRKLFF. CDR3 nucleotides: TGTGCCATCAGTGAGTTTACCCTCTCCGAGCAACCAAGAAAACTGTTTTTT.